A single sample gave rise to the 21 T cell receptor beta chains below, sequenced in a study of shared clonotypes between healthy human individuals. The assay was immunoSEQ multiplex PCR, and TCRdb's table has in-frame clones only and misses some. Found here are some 2 million clones, approximately 95% of them singletons; the top ten hold more than 0.95%. Positive CCR7 selection of CD45RO-negative cells yielded the naive CD8 cells, and terminally differentiated effector memory CD45RA+ cells were excluded. Material for sequencing was naive CD8+ T cells sorted from blood. The receptor set was obtained from a man younger than 35 in good health.

CDR3: CASSLAWGLENNSPLHF. CDR3 bases: TGCGCCAGCAGCTTGGCCTGGGGACTAGAAAATAATTCACCCCTCCACTTT. This chain uses TRBV5-1 with TRBJ1-6, with D possibly being TRBD1 (5 bases). CDR3 size: 17 residues. The V and J ends lost 0 bases and 5 bases respectively, with 15 bases between them. Germline V gene lookup returns CDR1 SGHRS and CDR2 YFSETQ.

Notes on this clone: Other DNA sequences of this sample code for an identical CDR3. V usage is TRBV27 and J usage is TRBJ2-2; D possibly matches TRBD1 or TRBD2 (5 bases each). Germline CDR1 reads MNHEY; CDR2 reads SMNVEV (reference sequence). Trimming removed 6 bases from V and 3 bases from J, with 8 bases in between. The CDR3 extends over 13 amino acids. CDR3 bases: TGTGCCAGCAGCTTGGGGGACACCGGGGAGCTGTTTTTT. It specifies CASSLGDTGELFF.

The rearrangement uses TRBV2 and TRBJ1-1; TRBD1 aligns across 8 bases. V was pared by 7 bases and J by 7 bases, with 14 bases of the junction left unmatched. Germline V gives CDR1 SNHLY, CDR2 FYNNEI. The CDR3 consists of 15 residues. CDR3 DNA sequence: TGTGCCAGCACCTTTGATCCAGGGGGCATCTATGAAGCTTTCTTT. Translated: CASTFDPGGIYEAFF.

V gene TRBV7-9 combines with J gene TRBJ1-2; D not resolved. Trimming stripped 1 base from V and 7 bases from J, with 7 bases between. This CDR3 spans 12 amino acids. Germline V gene data show CDR1 as SEHNR and CDR2 as FQNEAQ (reference sequence). Here the CDR3 DNA reads TGTGCCAGCAGCTTAGTTTCAGGTGGCTACACCTTC. It is translated as CASSLVSGGYTF.

The J gene is TRBJ2-7, the V gene TRBV11-2, with D perhaps TRBD2 (6 bases). V lost 5 bases, J lost 6 bases, and 23 bases lay in between. CDR3 length: 16 residues. Germline V CDR1 and CDR2: SGHAT, FQNNGV. CDR3 protein: CASSPPSGLDLGEQYF. The CDR3 nucleotides read TGTGCCAGCAGCCCGCCCAGCGGGTTGGATTTGGGCGAGCAGTACTTC. The whole variable domain, filled in from reference TRBV11-2 and TRBJ2-7, reads EAGVAQSPRYKIIEKRQSVAFWCNPISGHATLYWYQQILGQGPKLLIQFQNNGVVDDSQLPKDRFSAERLKGVDSTLKIQPAKLEDSAVYLCASSPPSGLDLGEQYFGPGTRLTVT.

This chain connects TRBV7-9 to TRBJ1-6, with D maybe TRBD1 (5 bases). The germline V gene encodes CDR1 SEHNR and CDR2 FQNEAQ (reference sequence). The CDR3 contains 16 residues. V lost 4 bases and J lost 7, with 17 bases in between. CDR3 loop: CASSSTEEGPNSPLHF. The DNA of the CDR3 is TGTGCCAGCAGCTCCACGGAGGAGGGGCCGAATTCACCCCTCCACTTT.

The rearrangement joins TRBV5-1 to TRBJ2-2; TRBD2 matches 12 bases. The length of the CDR3 is 16 residues. Germline V lookup: CDR1 SGHRS, CDR2 YFSETQ. Trimming removed 1 base from V and 7 bases from J; junction bases left unmatched: 5. CDR3 loop: CASSLTTSGRGGELFF. The CDR3 bases are TGCGCCAGCAGCTTGACGACTAGCGGGAGAGGCGGGGAGCTGTTTTTT. The whole variable domain, remainder taken from reference TRBV5-1 and TRBJ2-2, is KAGVTQTPRYLIKTRGQQVTLSCSPISGHRSVSWYQQTPGQGLQFLFEYFSETQRNKGNFPGRFSGRQFSNSRSEMNVSTLELGDSALYLCASSLTTSGRGGELFFGEGSRLTVL.

The CDR3 DNA reads TGCGCCAGCAGCCAGGCGGGACTAGCGGCTTCCTACGAGCAGTACTTC. It codes for CASSQAGLAASYEQYF. The chain employs TRBV4-3 and TRBJ2-7; 11 bases line up with TRBD2. The germline CDR1 and CDR2 sequences are LGHNA and YSLEER. The V segment lost 3 bases and the J segment 1 base; nucleotides outside the gene matches: 5. The CDR3 runs to 16 residues.

A note on this clone: Other DNA sequences of this sample code for an identical CDR3. V usage is TRBV5-1 and J usage is TRBJ1-1; tentative D call: TRBD1 (5 bases). The V and J ends lost 2 bases and 1 base respectively, with 6 bases between them. CDR1 SGHRS and CDR2 YFSETQ come from the germline V gene. The CDR3 sequence is 13 residues long. The DNA of the CDR3 is TGCGCCAGCAGCTTTGGGGGGAACACTGAAGCTTTCTTT. This sequence encodes CASSFGGNTEAFF.

The chain uses TRBV7-9 and TRBJ2-7; 7 nucleotides agree with TRBD2. The CDR3 length is 17 residues. Germline trimming cut 2 bases from V and 2 bases from J; bases unmatched to any gene: 12. Germline V lookup: CDR1 SEHNR, CDR2 FQNEAQ (reference sequence). The CDR3 spells CASSLWLPGTTTYEQYF. In nucleotides, the CDR3 is TGTGCCAGCAGCTTATGGCTGCCCGGGACTACAACCTACGAGCAGTACTTC.

This sequence joins TRBV6-5 and TRBJ1-6, with TRBD1 identical over 7 bases. The CDR3 loop spans 15 amino acids. From germline, CDR1 is MNHEY and CDR2 SVGAGI. Trimming at V came to 5 bases and at J to 7 bases, leaving 8 bases not matched to a gene. The CDR3 coding sequence is TGTGCCAGCAGTCGTCCCGGGACAGAGAATTCACCCCTCCACTTT. As protein: CASSRPGTENSPLHF.

Only one count was recorded for this clone. The chain combines TRBV7-9 with TRBJ2-3; D remains ambiguous. Trimming removed 1 base from V and 4 bases from J, with 12 bases in between. The CDR3 consists of 15 residues. Germline loops: CDR1 SEHNR, CDR2 FQNEAQ (reference sequence). CDR3 bases: TGTGCCAGCAGCTTAGAGTCTCCCATCGCAGATACGCAGTATTTT. Translation: CASSLESPIADTQYF.

As to this clone: This sample also contains other DNA sequences that code for the same CDR3. The rearrangement uses TRBV7-9 and TRBJ2-1, with D unclear. V was shortened by 4 bases and J by 3 bases, with 7 bases between the two germline ends. The germline gives CDR1 SEHNR, CDR2 FQNEAQ (reference sequence). The length of the CDR3 is 13 residues. This CDR3 reads CASSSDHYNEQFF. Written as DNA, the CDR3 is TGTGCCAGCAGCTCGGACCACTACAATGAGCAGTTCTTC.

On this clone itself: The sample holds other DNA sequences that translate to the same CDR3. V is TRBV9 and J is TRBJ1-1, with TRBD1 matching 7 bases. Per germline, CDR1 SGDLS and CDR2 YYNGEE. V was clipped by 0 bases and J by 3 bases; unmatched bases: 2. This CDR3 has 14 residues. CDR3 sequence (DNA): TGTGCCAGCAGCGTAGTCAGGGGGGACACTGAAGCTTTCTTT. It translates to CASSVVRGDTEAFF.

The sample holds one count of this clone. The chain recombines TRBV4-1 with TRBJ2-1; TRBD2 matches at 10 bases. The V and J ends lost 3 bases and 9 bases, in that order; junction bases with no gene match: 11. The germline CDR1 and CDR2 sequences are MGHRA and YSYEKL. This CDR3 spans 16 amino acids. The CDR3 loop reads CASSQATSGSMGEQFF. In DNA, the CDR3 is TGCGCCAGCAGCCAGGCGACTAGCGGGTCCATGGGTGAGCAGTTCTTC.

The chain carries TRBV23-1 and TRBJ1-5; D call uncertain. TRBV23-1 falls under the ORF class, with uncertain function. The V end lost 5 bases, the J end lost 8 bases, and 16 bases lay between the germline ends. CDR3 length: 14 amino acids. The CDR3 loop reads CASSLPGGKEPQHF. The CDR3 nucleotides are TGCGCCAGCAGTTTACCCGGCGGGAAAGAGCCCCAGCATTTT.

CDR3 sequence: CASEGETQYF. DNA of the CDR3: TGTGCCAGCGAGGGAGAGACCCAGTACTTC. The rearrangement joins TRBV7-2 to TRBJ2-5; D perhaps matches TRBD2 (5 bases). In germline, CDR1 is SGHTA, CDR2 FQGNSA. The CDR3 runs 10 residues. Deletions cut 8 bases from V and 4 bases from J, with 5 bases between.

The chain links TRBV7-9 to TRBJ1-3; tentative D call: TRBD1 (6 bases). V lost 4 bases, J lost 4 bases, and 11 bases lay in between. The CDR3 is made up of 14 amino acids. Germline loops: CDR1 SEHNR, CDR2 FQNEAQ (reference sequence). CDR3 DNA: TGTGCCAGCAGCTCTACAGGGATCGGAAACACCATATATTTT. The encoded protein is CASSSTGIGNTIYF.

V and J are TRBV11-2 and TRBJ2-1; D gene ambiguous. The length of the CDR3 is 12 residues. Germline V CDR1 and CDR2: SGHAT, FQNNGV. V was trimmed by 6 bases and J by 5 bases, leaving 8 bases between them. CDR3 amino acids: CASRTPNNEQFF. In DNA, the CDR3 is TGTGCCAGCAGAACACCGAACAATGAGCAGTTCTTC.

The rearrangement joins TRBV6-5 to TRBJ2-1, with a weak D call TRBD2 (6 bases). Trimming stripped 0 bases from V and 8 bases from J, with 14 bases between. The CDR3 covers 15 residues. CDR1 and CDR2 from the germline V gene are MNHEY and SVGAGI. CDR3 coding DNA: TGTGCCAGCAGTTACTCGAAGGGGAGGTTCTATGAGCAGTTCTTC. Translated, it gives CASSYSKGRFYEQFF.

The genes are TRBV6-5 and TRBJ2-2; 9 bases fit TRBD1. Trimming at V came to 4 bases and at J to 4 bases, leaving 4 bases not matched to a gene. CDR1 is MNHEY and CDR2 is SVGAGI in the germline V gene. The CDR3 has 15 amino acids. DNA for the CDR3: TGTGCCAGCAGTTCACAGGGGGCCGGCACCGGGGAGCTGTTTTTT. Amino acids: CASSSQGAGTGELFF.